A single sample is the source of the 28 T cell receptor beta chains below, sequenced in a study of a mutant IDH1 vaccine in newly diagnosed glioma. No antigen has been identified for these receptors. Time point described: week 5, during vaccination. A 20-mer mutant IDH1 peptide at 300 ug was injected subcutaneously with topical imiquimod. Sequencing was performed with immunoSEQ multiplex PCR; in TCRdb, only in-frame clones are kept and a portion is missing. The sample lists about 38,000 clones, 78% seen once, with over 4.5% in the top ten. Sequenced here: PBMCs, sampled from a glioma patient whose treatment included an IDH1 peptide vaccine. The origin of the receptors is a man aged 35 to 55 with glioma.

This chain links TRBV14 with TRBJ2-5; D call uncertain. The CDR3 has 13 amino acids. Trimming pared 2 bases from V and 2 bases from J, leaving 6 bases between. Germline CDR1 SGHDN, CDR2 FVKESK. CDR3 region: CASSQFGQETQYF. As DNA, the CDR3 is TGTGCCAGCAGCCAATTTGGACAAGAGACCCAGTACTTC.

CDR3 loop: CASSVVAGTTGELFF. CDR3 DNA sequence: TGTGCCAGCAGCGTAGTAGCGGGGACAACCGGGGAGCTGTTTTTT. The chain has TRBV9 and TRBJ2-2; TRBD2 agrees at 8 bases. This CDR3 is 15 amino acids long. V was clipped by 0 bases and J by 5 bases; unmatched bases: 3. The germline V gene encodes CDR1 SGDLS and CDR2 YYNGEE.

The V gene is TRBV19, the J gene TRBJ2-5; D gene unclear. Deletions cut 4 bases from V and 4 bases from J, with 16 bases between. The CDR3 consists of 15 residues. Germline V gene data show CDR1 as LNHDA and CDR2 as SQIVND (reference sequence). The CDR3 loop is CASSSERRPGETQYF. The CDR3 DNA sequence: TGTGCCAGTAGTAGTGAGCGCCGGCCCGGAGAGACCCAGTACTTC.

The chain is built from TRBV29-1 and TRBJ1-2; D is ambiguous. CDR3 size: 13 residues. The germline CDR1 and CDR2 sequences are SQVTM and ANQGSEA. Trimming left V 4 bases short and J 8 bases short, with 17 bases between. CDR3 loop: CSVAPLSLEGYTF. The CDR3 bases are TGCAGCGTTGCCCCTTTATCCCTCGAGGGCTACACCTTC.

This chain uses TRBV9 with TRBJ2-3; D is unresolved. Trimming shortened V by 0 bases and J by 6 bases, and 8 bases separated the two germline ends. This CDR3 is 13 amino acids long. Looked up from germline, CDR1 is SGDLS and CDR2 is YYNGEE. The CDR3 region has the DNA TGTGCCAGCAGCGTAGATTTCGGGGATACGCAGTATTTT. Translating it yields CASSVDFGDTQYF.

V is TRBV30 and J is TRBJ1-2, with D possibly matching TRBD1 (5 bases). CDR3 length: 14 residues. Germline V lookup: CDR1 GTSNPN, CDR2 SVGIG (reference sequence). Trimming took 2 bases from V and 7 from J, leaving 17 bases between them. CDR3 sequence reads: CAWSLQPGTAGYTF. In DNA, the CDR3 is TGTGCCTGGAGTCTACAACCGGGGACGGCTGGCTACACCTTC.

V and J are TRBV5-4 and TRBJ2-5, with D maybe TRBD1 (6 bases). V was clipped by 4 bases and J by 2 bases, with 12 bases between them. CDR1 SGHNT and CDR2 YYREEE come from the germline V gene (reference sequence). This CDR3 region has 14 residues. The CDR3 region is CASSTTGIQETQYF. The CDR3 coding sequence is TGTGCCAGCAGCACGACAGGAATTCAAGAGACCCAGTACTTC.

The CDR3 is CASSLQGATEAFF. The CDR3 DNA reads TGTGCCAGCAGTCTACAGGGGGCCACTGAAGCTTTCTTT. The chain links TRBV6-5 to TRBJ1-1, with TRBD1 matching over 9 bases. The junction had 2 bases not matched to a gene; V was cut back by 5 bases and J by 4 bases. Germline V CDR1 and CDR2: MNHEY, SVGAGI. The CDR3 length is 13 residues.

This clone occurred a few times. The CDR3 coding sequence is TGTGCCAGCAGCTCAGGGCAGTGGGAGCAGTACTTC. Residues: CASSSGQWEQYF. This rearrangement joins TRBV7-9 to TRBJ2-7; weak D call: TRBD1 (5 bases). V lost 4 bases and J 7 bases, leaving 11 bases between the germline ends. There are 12 residues in the CDR3. Germline V lookup: CDR1 SEHNR, CDR2 FQNEAQ (reference sequence). The variable domain in full, completed from reference TRBV7-9 and TRBJ2-7, reads DTGVSQNPRHKITKRGQNVTFRCDPISEHNRLYWYRQTLGQGPEFLTYFQNEAQLEKSRLLSDRFSAERPKGSFSTLEIQRTEQGDSAMYLCASSSGQWEQYFGPGTRLTVT.

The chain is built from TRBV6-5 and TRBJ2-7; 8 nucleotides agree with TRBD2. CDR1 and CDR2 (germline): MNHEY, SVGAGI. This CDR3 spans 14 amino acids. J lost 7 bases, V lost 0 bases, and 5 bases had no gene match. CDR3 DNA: TGTGCCAGCAGTTACTCCGGGGGGGCTCGGGAGCAGTACTTC. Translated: CASSYSGGAREQYF.

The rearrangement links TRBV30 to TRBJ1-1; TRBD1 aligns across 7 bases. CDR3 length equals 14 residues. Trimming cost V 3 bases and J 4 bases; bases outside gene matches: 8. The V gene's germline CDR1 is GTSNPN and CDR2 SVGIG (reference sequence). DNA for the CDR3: TGTGCCTGGAGGGTAGGGGGCGCGAGCACTGAAGCTTTCTTT. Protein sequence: CAWRVGGASTEAFF.

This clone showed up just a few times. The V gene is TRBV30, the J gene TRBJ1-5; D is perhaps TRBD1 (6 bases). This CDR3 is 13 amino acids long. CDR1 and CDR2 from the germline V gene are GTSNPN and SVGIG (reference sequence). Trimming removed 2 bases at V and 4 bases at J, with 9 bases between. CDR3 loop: CAWSRQENQPQHF. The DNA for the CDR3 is TGTGCCTGGAGTAGACAGGAGAATCAGCCCCAGCATTTT.

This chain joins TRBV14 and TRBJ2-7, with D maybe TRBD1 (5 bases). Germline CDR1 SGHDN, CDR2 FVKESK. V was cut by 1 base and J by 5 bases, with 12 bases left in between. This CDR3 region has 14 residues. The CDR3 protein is CASSQVLGAHEQYF. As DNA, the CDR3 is TGTGCCAGCAGCCAAGTCCTAGGGGCCCACGAGCAGTACTTC.

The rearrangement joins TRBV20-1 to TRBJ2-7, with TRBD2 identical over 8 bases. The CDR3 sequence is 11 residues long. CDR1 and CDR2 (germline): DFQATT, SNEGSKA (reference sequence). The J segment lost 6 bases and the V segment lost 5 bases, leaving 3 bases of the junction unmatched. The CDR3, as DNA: TGCAGTGCTCGGGGGGGGACCGAGCAGTACTTC. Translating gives CSARGGTEQYF.

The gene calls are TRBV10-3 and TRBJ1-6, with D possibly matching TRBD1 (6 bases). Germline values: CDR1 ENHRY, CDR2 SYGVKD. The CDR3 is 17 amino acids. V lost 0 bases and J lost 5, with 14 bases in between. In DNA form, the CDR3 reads TGTGCCATCAGTGAGTCGGGCGGGGGGCTAAATAATTCACCCCTCCACTTT. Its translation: CAISESGGGLNNSPLHF.

The CDR3 spells CASSTRTGGYSTEAFF. DNA for the CDR3: TGCGCCAGCAGCACTCGGACAGGGGGCTATAGCACTGAAGCTTTCTTT. The chain carries TRBV5-1 and TRBJ1-1; 11 bases match TRBD1. Germline values: CDR1 SGHRS, CDR2 YFSETQ. After removal of 4 bases from V and 4 bases from J, the junction contained 9 bases not matched to a gene. This CDR3 spans 16 amino acids. The full variable domain, its missing parts supplied by reference TRBV5-1 and TRBJ1-1, is KAGVTQTPRYLIKTRGQQVTLSCSPISGHRSVSWYQQTPGQGLQFLFEYFSETQRNKGNFPGRFSGRQFSNSRSEMNVSTLELGDSALYLCASSTRTGGYSTEAFFGQGTRLTVV.

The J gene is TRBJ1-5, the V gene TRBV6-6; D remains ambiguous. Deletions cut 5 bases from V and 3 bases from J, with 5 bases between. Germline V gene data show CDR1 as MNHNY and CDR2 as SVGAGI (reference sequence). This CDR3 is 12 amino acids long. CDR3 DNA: TGTGCCAGCAGTATTACCAATCAGCCCCAGCATTTT. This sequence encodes CASSITNQPQHF.

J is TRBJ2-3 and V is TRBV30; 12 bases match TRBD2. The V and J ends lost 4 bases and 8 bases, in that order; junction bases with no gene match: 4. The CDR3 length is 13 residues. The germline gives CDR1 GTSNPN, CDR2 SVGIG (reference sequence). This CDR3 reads CAWMTSGGGTQYF. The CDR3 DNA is TGTGCCTGGATGACTAGCGGGGGCGGTACGCAGTATTTT.

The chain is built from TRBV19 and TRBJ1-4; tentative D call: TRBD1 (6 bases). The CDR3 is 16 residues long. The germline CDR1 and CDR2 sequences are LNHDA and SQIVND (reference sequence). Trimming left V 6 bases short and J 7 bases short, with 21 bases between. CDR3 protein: CASSNPEGGSGEKLFF. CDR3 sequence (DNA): TGTGCCAGTAGCAACCCCGAAGGGGGTAGTGGTGAAAAACTGTTTTTT.

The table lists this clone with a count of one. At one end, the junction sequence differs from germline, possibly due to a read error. CDR3 in DNA: TGTGCCAGCAGTGCCCCCGGGACTCAGGGTGTCTTC. It codes for CASSAPGTQGVF. The rearrangement joins TRBV6-5 to TRBJ2-7; D might be TRBD2 (6 bases). This CDR3 region has 12 residues. Germline CDR1 MNHEY, CDR2 SVGAGI.

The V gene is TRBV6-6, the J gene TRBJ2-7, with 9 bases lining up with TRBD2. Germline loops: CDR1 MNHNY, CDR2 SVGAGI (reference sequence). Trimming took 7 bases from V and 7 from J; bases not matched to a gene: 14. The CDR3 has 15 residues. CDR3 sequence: CASTPPGTSSGEQYF. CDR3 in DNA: TGTGCCAGCACCCCCCCCGGGACTAGCTCGGGGGAGCAGTACTTC.

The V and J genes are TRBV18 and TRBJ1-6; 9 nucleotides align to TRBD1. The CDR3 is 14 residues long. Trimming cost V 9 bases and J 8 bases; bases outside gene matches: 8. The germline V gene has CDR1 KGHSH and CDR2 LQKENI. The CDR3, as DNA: TGTGCCAGTTCCCGGGACAGGGATTATTCACCCCTCCACTTT. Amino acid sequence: CASSRDRDYSPLHF. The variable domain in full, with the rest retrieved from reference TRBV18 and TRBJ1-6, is NAGVMQNPRHLVRRRGQEARLRCSPMKGHSHVYWYRQLPEEGLKFMVYLQKENIIDESGMPKERFSAEFPKEGPSILRIQQVVRGDSAAYFCASSRDRDYSPLHFGNGTRLTVT.

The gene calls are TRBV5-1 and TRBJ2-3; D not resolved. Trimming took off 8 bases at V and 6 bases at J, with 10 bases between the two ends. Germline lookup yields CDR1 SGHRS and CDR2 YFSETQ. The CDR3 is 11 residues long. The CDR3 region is CARKRADTQYF. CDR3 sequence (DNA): TGCGCCAGAAAAAGGGCGGATACGCAGTATTTT.

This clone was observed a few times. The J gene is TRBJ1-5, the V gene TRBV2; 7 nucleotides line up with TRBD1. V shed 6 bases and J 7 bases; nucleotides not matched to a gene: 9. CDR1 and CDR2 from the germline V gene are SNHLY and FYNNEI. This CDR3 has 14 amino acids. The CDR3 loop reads CASSGTALRQPQHF. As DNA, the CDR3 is TGTGCCAGCAGCGGGACAGCCCTAAGGCAGCCCCAGCATTTT.

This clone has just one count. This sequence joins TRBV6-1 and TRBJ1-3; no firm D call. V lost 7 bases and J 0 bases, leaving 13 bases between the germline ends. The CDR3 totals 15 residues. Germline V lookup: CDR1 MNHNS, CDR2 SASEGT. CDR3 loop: CASTPGYSSGNTIYF. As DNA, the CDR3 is TGTGCCAGCACCCCAGGTTATAGCTCTGGAAACACCATATATTTT.

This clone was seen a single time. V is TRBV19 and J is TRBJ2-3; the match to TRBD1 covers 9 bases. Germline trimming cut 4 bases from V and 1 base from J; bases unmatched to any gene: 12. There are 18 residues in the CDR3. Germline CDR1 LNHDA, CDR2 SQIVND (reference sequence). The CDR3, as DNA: TGTGCCAGTAGTACTAACTACTACAGGGGGCTCGGCACAGATACGCAGTATTTT. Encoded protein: CASSTNYYRGLGTDTQYF.

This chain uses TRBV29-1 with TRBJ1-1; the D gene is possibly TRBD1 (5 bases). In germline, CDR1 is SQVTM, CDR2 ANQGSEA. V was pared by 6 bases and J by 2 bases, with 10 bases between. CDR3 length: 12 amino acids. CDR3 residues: CSVEGFNTEAFF. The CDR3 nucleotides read TGCAGCGTCGAGGGGTTTAACACTGAAGCTTTCTTT.

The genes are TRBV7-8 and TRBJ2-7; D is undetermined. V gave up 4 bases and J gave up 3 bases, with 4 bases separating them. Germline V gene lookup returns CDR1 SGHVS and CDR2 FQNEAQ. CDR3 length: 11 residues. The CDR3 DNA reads TGTGCCAGCAGCTCCCACTACGAGCAGTACTTC. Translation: CASSSHYEQYF. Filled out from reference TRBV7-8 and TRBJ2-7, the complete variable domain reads GAGVSQSPRYKVAKRGQDVALRCDPISGHVSLFWYQQALGQGPEFLTYFQNEAQLDKSGLPSDRFFAERPEGSVSTLKIQRTQQEDSAVYLCASSSHYEQYFGPGTRLTVT.